These T cell receptor beta chains were read from a single sample in a study of patients and donors after allogeneic stem cell transplantation. Via MiXCR, TCRdb re-called the RT-PCR reads, giving one row per CDR3 protein. Found here are around 8,800 distinct CDR3 sequences, 3.5% to 4.5% of them singletons; the top ten hold about 20%. The sample was blood, either unsorted or a sorted T cell fraction (not recorded which). These receptors all stem from a human donor who was either an allogeneic HSCT recipient or a stem cell or donor lymphocyte infusion donor (not recorded which). It is not recorded whose cells these are; they may come from a transplant donor. Each CDR3 is given with its conserved first and last residue. Fields, in order: V gene, D gene, clone size, J gene, CDR3 length, CDR3 protein, CDR3 DNA. D genes are given only for firm matches. For some rows the clone size is stated as once, few or many, or as a class when expanded; others skip it.

V: TRBV7-7; D: TRBD2; size: many; J: TRBJ2-5; length: 13; CDR3: CASSLGGSETQYF; DNA: TGTGCCAGCAGCTTAGGCGGGAGTGAGACCCAGTACTTC
V: TRBV5-1; D: TRBD1; size: many; J: TRBJ2-7; length: 15; CDR3: CASSSGQGGYHEQYF; DNA: TGCGCCAGCAGCTCGGGACAGGGAGGGTACCACGAGCAGTACTTC
V: TRBV24-1; D: -; size: many; J: TRBJ2-7; length: 15; CDR3: CATSDRRTIALEQYF; DNA: TGTGCCACCAGTGACCGCCGGACTATAGCCTTGGAGCAGTACTTC
V: TRBV7-9; D: -; size: few; J: TRBJ1-3; length: 13; CDR3: CASSISWGNTIYF; DNA: TGTGCCAGCAGCATTAGTTGGGGAAACACCATATATTTT
V: TRBV29-1; D: -; size: -; J: TRBJ2-1; length: 15; CDR3: CSCRGDTNIYNEQFF; DNA: TGCAGCTGCCGCGGGGATACGAATATCTACAATGAGCAGTTCTTC
V: TRBV3-1; D: -; size: many; J: TRBJ2-3; length: 16; CDR3: CASSQSSRGYTDTQYF; DNA: TGTGCCAGCAGCCAATCCTCGCGGGGCTACACAGATACGCAGTATTTT
V: TRBV15; D: -; size: many; J: TRBJ2-5; length: 14; CDR3: CATSRAGTEETQYF; DNA: TGTGCCACCAGCAGAGCCGGGACCGAAGAGACCCAGTACTTC
V: TRBV10-3; D: -; size: many; J: TRBJ2-3; length: 14; CDR3: CAINSARSTDTQYF; DNA: TGTGCCATCAACTCGGCTAGGTCAACAGATACGCAGTATTTT
V: TRBV10-3; D: -; size: many; J: TRBJ1-1; length: 15; CDR3: CAIRVDRERNTEAFF; DNA: TGTGCCATCAGGGTCGATCGGGAGAGGAACACTGAAGCTTTCTTT
V: TRBV7-2; D: TRBD2; size: many; J: TRBJ2-7; length: 15; CDR3: CASSESGRLSYEQYF; DNA: TGTGCCAGCAGCGAAAGCGGGAGGCTTTCCTACGAGCAGTACTTC
V: TRBV20-1; D: -; size: many; J: TRBJ2-3; length: 14; CDR3: CSARVGVSTDTQYF; DNA: TGCAGTGCTAGAGTCGGAGTAAGCACAGATACGCAGTATTTT
V: TRBV3-1; D: TRBD2; size: many; J: TRBJ2-1; length: 13; CDR3: CASSPGTNNEQFF; DNA: TGTGCCAGCAGCCCCGGGACTAACAATGAGCAGTTCTTC
V: TRBV6-5; D: TRBD2; size: many; J: TRBJ2-7; length: 14; CDR3: CASRRSSGSREQYF; DNA: TGTGCCAGCAGAAGATCTAGCGGGAGTCGCGAGCAGTACTTC
V: TRBV7-9; D: -; size: many; J: TRBJ2-1; length: 15; CDR3: CASSLGGAGRNEQFF; DNA: TGTGCCAGCAGCTTAGGCGGTGCGGGGAGGAATGAGCAGTTCTTC
V: TRBV2; D: TRBD2; size: many; J: TRBJ2-7; length: 15; CDR3: CASSEDLAGVGEQYF; DNA: TGTGCCAGCAGTGAAGACCTAGCGGGAGTGGGCGAGCAGTACTTC
V: TRBV12-3/TRBV12-4; D: -; size: medium-sized; J: TRBJ2-5; length: 13; CDR3: CASSRDLLGTQYF; DNA: TGTGCCAGCAGCCGGGACCTCCTAGGGACCCAGTACTTC
V: TRBV28; D: -; size: many; J: TRBJ2-7; length: 12; CDR3: CASRRTVYEQYF; DNA: TGTGCCAGCAGAAGGACAGTCTACGAGCAGTACTTC
V: TRBV7-9; D: -; size: many; J: TRBJ1-1; length: 13; CDR3: CASSLGANTEAFF; DNA: TGTGCCAGCAGCTTAGGGGCCAACACTGAAGCTTTCTTT
V: TRBV7-2; D: TRBD1; size: medium-sized; J: TRBJ1-3; length: 17; CDR3: CASSSNTGVISGNTIYF; DNA: TGTGCCAGCAGCTCCAATACAGGGGTAATCTCTGGAAACACCATATATTTT
V: TRBV10-3; D: -; size: many; J: TRBJ1-1; length: 13; CDR3: CAISGTANTEAFF; DNA: TGTGCCATCAGCGGGACGGCGAACACTGAAGCTTTCTTT
V: TRBV7-2; D: -; size: many; J: TRBJ1-5; length: 18; CDR3: CASSLVVLLGKGNQPQHF; DNA: TGTGCCAGCAGCTTAGTGGTCCTCCTAGGGAAGGGCAATCAGCCCCAGCATTTT
V: TRBV4-3; D: TRBD2; size: many; J: TRBJ2-1; length: 14; CDR3: CASSQDRGLAVQFF; DNA: TGCGCCAGCAGCCAAGATCGTGGACTAGCGGTACAGTTCTTC
V: TRBV6-2/TRBV6-3; D: -; size: medium-sized; J: TRBJ1-5; length: 14; CDR3: CATSFGTLNQPQHF; DNA: TGTGCCACCAGTTTCGGGACACTCAATCAGCCCCAGCATTTT
V: TRBV18; D: -; size: -; J: TRBJ2-1; length: 16; CDR3: CASSIKKGSVYNEQFF; DNA: TGTGCCAGCTCAATAAAGAAGGGGAGCGTCTACAATGAGCAGTTCTTC
V: TRBV7-3; D: -; size: medium-sized; J: TRBJ2-3; length: 18; CDR3: CASSLTARVGGFTDTQYF; DNA: TGTGCCAGCAGCTTAACGGCTCGAGTGGGAGGCTTCACAGATACGCAGTATTTT
V: TRBV28; D: -; size: medium-sized; J: TRBJ1-6; length: 15; CDR3: CASSPQGYYNSPLHF; DNA: TGTGCCAGCAGTCCGCAGGGCTACTATAATTCACCCCTCCACTTT
V: TRBV5-6; D: -; size: many; J: TRBJ2-3; length: 16; CDR3: CASSLGGSTSTDTQYF; DNA: TGTGCCAGCAGCTTGGGCGGGTCTACGAGCACAGATACGCAGTATTTT
V: TRBV20-1; D: TRBD1; size: many; J: TRBJ2-2; length: 14; CDR3: CSATGGHGSGELFF; DNA: TGCAGTGCTACAGGGGGTCACGGGTCCGGGGAGCTGTTTTTT
V: TRBV5-4; D: -; size: many; J: TRBJ2-7; length: 16; CDR3: CASSLAGGRTLREQYF; DNA: TGTGCCAGCAGCTTGGCCGGCGGGCGTACCCTCCGCGAGCAGTACTTC
V: TRBV12-3/TRBV12-4; D: -; size: many; J: TRBJ2-7; length: 15; CDR3: CASSKGVGRTYEQYF; DNA: TGTGCCAGCAGCAAGGGGGTTGGAAGGACCTACGAGCAGTACTTC
V: TRBV7-6; D: -; size: many; J: TRBJ2-3; length: 14; CDR3: CASTASARADTQYF; DNA: TGTGCCAGCACCGCTTCGGCGAGGGCAGATACGCAGTATTTT
V: TRBV12-3/TRBV12-4; D: -; size: medium-sized; J: TRBJ1-1; length: 14; CDR3: CASSSRGRTPEAFF; DNA: TGTGCCAGCAGTAGTAGGGGGAGAACCCCTGAAGCTTTCTTT
V: TRBV6-6; D: -; size: many; J: TRBJ1-5; length: 16; CDR3: CASSPKRGATSQPQHF; DNA: TGTGCCAGCAGTCCGAAACGGGGGGCGACGTCTCAGCCCCAGCATTTT
V: TRBV28; D: -; size: -; J: TRBJ1-6; length: 12; CDR3: CASNAGVSPLHF; DNA: TGTGCCAGCAATGCCGGGGTTTCACCCCTCCACTTT
V: TRBV7-9; D: -; size: medium-sized; J: TRBJ2-7; length: 14; CDR3: CASSLGTGSYEQYF; DNA: TGTGCCAGCAGCTTAGGTACTGGTTCCTACGAGCAGTACTTC
V: TRBV28; D: TRBD1; size: many; J: TRBJ2-6; length: 15; CDR3: CASSLDRAGANVLTF; DNA: TGTGCCAGCAGCCTAGACAGGGCTGGGGCCAACGTCCTGACTTTC
V: TRBV7-9; D: -; size: medium-sized; J: TRBJ1-5; length: 14; CDR3: CASSLAGVSATQHF; DNA: TGTGCCAGCAGCTTAGCAGGAGTTTCCGCGACCCAGCATTTT
V: TRBV24-1; D: -; size: many; J: TRBJ1-2; length: 14; CDR3: CATSDFETNYGYTF; DNA: TGTGCCACCAGTGATTTTGAGACAAACTATGGCTACACCTTC
V: TRBV27; D: -; size: medium-sized; J: TRBJ1-5; length: 15; CDR3: CASSLSWGPGQPQHF; DNA: TGTGCCAGCAGTTTATCGTGGGGGCCGGGTCAGCCCCAGCATTTT
V: TRBV5-5; D: -; size: many; J: TRBJ1-1; length: 14; CDR3: CASSSGGPPFEAFF; DNA: TGTGCCAGCAGTTCCGGCGGGCCACCCTTCGAAGCTTTCTTT
V: TRBV13; D: -; size: many; J: TRBJ1-5; length: 14; CDR3: CASSSQGGNQPQHF; DNA: TGTGCCAGCAGCTCACAGGGAGGAAATCAGCCCCAGCATTTT
V: TRBV4-3; D: -; size: many; J: TRBJ1-4; length: 14; CDR3: CASRFWGGEEKLFF; DNA: TGCGCCAGCAGGTTTTGGGGGGGTGAGGAAAAACTGTTTTTT
V: TRBV11-3; D: -; size: medium-sized; J: TRBJ1-1; length: 13; CDR3: CASSFTGNTEAFF; DNA: TGTGCCAGCAGCTTCACAGGGAACACTGAAGCTTTCTTT
V: TRBV20-1; D: TRBD2; size: -; J: TRBJ2-3; length: 18; CDR3: CSAGPIKGLAGGGDTQYF; DNA: TGCAGTGCGGGACCTATTAAGGGACTAGCGGGAGGGGGGGATACGCAGTATTTT
V: TRBV7-9; D: -; size: many; J: TRBJ2-7; length: 14; CDR3: CASSLGGTAYEQYF; DNA: TGTGCCAGCAGCTTAGGAGGGACCGCTTACGAGCAGTACTTC
V: TRBV4-1; D: -; size: medium-sized; J: TRBJ1-2; length: 13; CDR3: CASSLEQGGGYTF; DNA: TGCGCCAGCAGCCTAGAACAGGGTGGTGGCTACACCTTC
V: TRBV11-1; D: -; size: -; J: TRBJ1-4; length: 15; CDR3: CASSRGGTRREKLFF; DNA: TGTGCCAGCAGCCGAGGTGGGACTCGAAGAGAAAAACTGTTTTTT
V: TRBV9; D: -; size: many; J: TRBJ2-7; length: 16; CDR3: CASSTEGSGGRYEQYF; DNA: TGTGCCAGCAGCACCGAGGGTAGTGGGGGACGCTACGAGCAGTACTTC
V: TRBV7-8; D: -; size: few; J: TRBJ1-2; length: 15; CDR3: CASSLELPGPYGYTF; DNA: TGTGCCAGCAGCTTAGAATTGCCGGGGCCCTATGGCTACACCTTC
V: TRBV25-1; D: -; size: many; J: TRBJ2-1; length: 13; CDR3: CASSLSIYNEQFF; DNA: TGTGCCAGCAGTTTGAGTATTTACAATGAGCAGTTCTTC
V: TRBV20-1; D: TRBD2; size: many; J: TRBJ2-1; length: 13; CDR3: CSGSGRADDEQFF; DNA: TGCAGTGGGAGCGGGAGGGCCGACGATGAGCAGTTCTTC
V: TRBV20-1; D: -; size: many; J: TRBJ1-1; length: 12; CDR3: CSASGSRAEAFF; DNA: TGCAGTGCTAGTGGTAGTCGGGCTGAAGCTTTCTTT
V: TRBV12-3/TRBV12-4; D: -; size: many; J: TRBJ2-7; length: 15; CDR3: CASSLGGGSSYEQYF; DNA: TGTGCCAGCAGTTTGGGGGGAGGTTCATCCTACGAGCAGTACTTC
V: TRBV5-1; D: -; size: many; J: TRBJ2-7; length: 13; CDR3: CASSLGESGEQYF; DNA: TGCGCCAGCAGCTTGGGGGAGTCGGGAGAGCAGTACTTC
V: TRBV7-9; D: TRBD1; size: many; J: TRBJ2-4; length: 15; CDR3: CASSRRDRGRNIQYF; DNA: TGTGCCAGCAGCCGCCGGGACAGGGGGCGAAACATTCAGTACTTC
V: TRBV16; D: TRBD1; size: few; J: TRBJ1-5; length: 14; CDR3: CASSQTGGDQPQHF; DNA: TGTGCCAGCAGCCAAACAGGGGGCGATCAGCCCCAGCATTTT
V: TRBV3-1; D: TRBD2; size: many; J: TRBJ2-7; length: 16; CDR3: CASSRRTSGRMGEQYF; DNA: TGTGCCAGCAGCCGTCGGACTAGCGGGAGGATGGGCGAGCAGTACTTC
V: TRBV18; D: -; size: many; J: TRBJ2-7; length: 11; CDR3: CASWGSGGSYF; DNA: TGTGCCAGCTGGGGAAGTGGTGGGAGCTACTTC